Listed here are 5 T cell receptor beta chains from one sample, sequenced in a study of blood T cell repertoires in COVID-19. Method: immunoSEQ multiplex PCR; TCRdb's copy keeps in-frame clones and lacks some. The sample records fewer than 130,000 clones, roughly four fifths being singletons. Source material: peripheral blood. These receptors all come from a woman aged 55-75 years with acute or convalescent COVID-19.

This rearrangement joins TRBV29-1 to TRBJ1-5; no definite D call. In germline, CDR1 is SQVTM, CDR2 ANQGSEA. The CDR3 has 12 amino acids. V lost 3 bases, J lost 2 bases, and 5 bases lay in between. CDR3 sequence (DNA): TGCAGCGTTGATGGCTGCAATCAGCCCCAGCATTTT. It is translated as CSVDGCNQPQHF.

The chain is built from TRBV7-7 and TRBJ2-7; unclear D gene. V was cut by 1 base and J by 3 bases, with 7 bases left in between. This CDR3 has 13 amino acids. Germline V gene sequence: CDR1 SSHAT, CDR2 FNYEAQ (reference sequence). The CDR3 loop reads CASSLDRSYEQYF. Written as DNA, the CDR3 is TGTGCCAGCAGCTTAGACAGAAGCTACGAGCAGTACTTC.

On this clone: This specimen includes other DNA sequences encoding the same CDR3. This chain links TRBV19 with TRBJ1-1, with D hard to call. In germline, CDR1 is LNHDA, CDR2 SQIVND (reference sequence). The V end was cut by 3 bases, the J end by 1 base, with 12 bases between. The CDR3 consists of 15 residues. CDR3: CASSIFGGGNTEAFF. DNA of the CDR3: TGTGCCAGTAGTATTTTCGGAGGAGGGAACACTGAAGCTTTCTTT.

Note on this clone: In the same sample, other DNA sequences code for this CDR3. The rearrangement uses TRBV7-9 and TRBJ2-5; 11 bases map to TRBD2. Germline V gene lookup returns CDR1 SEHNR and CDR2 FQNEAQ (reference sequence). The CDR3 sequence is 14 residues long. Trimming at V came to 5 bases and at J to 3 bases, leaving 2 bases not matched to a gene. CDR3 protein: CASSPGLAEETQYF. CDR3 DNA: TGTGCCAGCAGCCCGGGACTAGCGGAAGAGACCCAGTACTTC.

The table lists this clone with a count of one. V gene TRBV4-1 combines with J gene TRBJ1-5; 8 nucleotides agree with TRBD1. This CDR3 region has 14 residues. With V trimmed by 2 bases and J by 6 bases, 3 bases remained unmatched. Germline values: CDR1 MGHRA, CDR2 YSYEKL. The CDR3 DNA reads TGCGCCAGCAGCCAACAGGACAGGGCTCAGCCCCAGCATTTT. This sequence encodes CASSQQDRAQPQHF.